This paragraph reports one T cell receptor (beta chain). J lost 9 bases, V lost 3 bases, and 6 bases had no gene match. The CDR3 runs to 13 residues. Looked up from germline, CDR1 is GTSNPN and CDR2 is SVGIG (reference sequence). The sample is drawn from a study of blood T cell repertoires in COVID-19. In the authors' methods: Quantification of nucleated cells was approximated via reference gene primer amplification. The table came from immunoSEQ multiplex PCR; TCRdb's copy has only in-frame clones and leaves some out. Clone size and the V and J calls come from that table; the DNA yielded D and trimming. The table shows 80,000 to 85,000 clones, with roughly 88% occurring only once.

The sequence was collected from a woman over 75 with acute or convalescent COVID-19. The chain has TRBV30 and TRBJ2-1, with TRBD2 identical over 9 bases. Sequencing was performed on peripheral blood. In DNA form, the CDR3 reads TGTGCCTGGAGGTTAGCGGGAGTTAGTGAGCAGTTCTTC. This translates into CAWRLAGVSEQFF.